The next 13 T cell receptor beta chains were all read from a single sample in a study of human thymus T cells. TCRdb's table, derived via immunoSEQ multiplex PCR, lists solely in-frame clones and lacks some. Of fewer than 55,000 clones listed, 94% are singletons. The sequencing input was blood. All receptors derive from a boy under two years old with a congenital heart defect but otherwise immunologically healthy.

J is TRBJ1-5 and V is TRBV9; 10 bases are shared with TRBD1. The length of the CDR3 is 16 residues. Germline CDR1 reads SGDLS; CDR2 reads YYNGEE. With 3 bases clipped from V and 3 bases from J, the junction kept 6 bases outside the gene matches. CDR3 sequence reads: CASSGPGTGDNQPQHF. The CDR3 nucleotides are TGTGCCAGCAGCGGCCCCGGGACAGGGGACAATCAGCCCCAGCATTTT.

The chain couples TRBV19 to TRBJ2-2; 10 positions agree with TRBD1. Germline CDR1 and CDR2: LNHDA and SQIVND (reference sequence). Trimming cost V 5 bases and J 4 bases; bases outside gene matches: 7. The CDR3 is 16 residues long. As DNA, the CDR3 is TGTGCCAGTAGTCCCCAGGACAGGGGGGGCACCGGGGAGCTGTTTTTT. Encoded protein: CASSPQDRGGTGELFF.

The chain couples TRBV6-5 to TRBJ2-2; possibly TRBD1 for D (6 bases). This CDR3 spans 13 amino acids. The V end lost 8 bases, the J end lost 3 bases, and 10 bases lay between the germline ends. Germline V lookup: CDR1 MNHEY, CDR2 SVGAGI. As DNA, the CDR3 is TGTGCCAGCTATGGGACATACACCGGGGAGCTGTTTTTT. Its protein product is CASYGTYTGELFF.

The chain recombines TRBV4-1 with TRBJ1-2; TRBD1 agrees at 7 bases. CDR1 is MGHRA, CDR2 YSYEKL, per germline. Trimming cost V 1 base and J 4 bases; bases outside gene matches: 9. This CDR3 has 16 amino acids. CDR3 protein: CASSQVVPAGGYGYTF. The CDR3 nucleotides are TGCGCCAGCAGCCAAGTAGTGCCGGCAGGGGGCTATGGCTACACCTTC.

V is TRBV4-1 and J is TRBJ2-7, with D perhaps TRBD1 (6 bases). Germline values: CDR1 MGHRA, CDR2 YSYEKL. Trimming left V 5 bases short and J 0 bases short, with 14 bases between. This CDR3 has 15 residues. The CDR3 nucleotides are TGCGCCAGCAGCTCAGGGGTGGATGGCTCCTACGAGCAGTACTTC. Protein product: CASSSGVDGSYEQYF.

This clone was observed a single time. This sequence joins TRBV14 and TRBJ1-2, with D possibly TRBD1 on 6 matching bases. The germline CDR1 and CDR2 sequences are SGHDN and FVKESK. There are 15 residues in the CDR3. Trimming removed 4 bases at V and 6 bases at J, with 18 bases between. For the CDR3, the DNA is TGTGCCAGCAGCCGATATTTTGGGGGCCACAATGGCTACACCTTC. Its protein product is CASSRYFGGHNGYTF.

The V call is TRBV10-3, the J call TRBJ1-5; maybe TRBD1 (5 bases). The germline gives CDR1 ENHRY, CDR2 SYGVKD. The CDR3 length is 15 residues. The germline V and J ends were trimmed by 0 bases and 7 bases, with 13 bases remaining between them. Here the CDR3 DNA reads TGTGCCATCAGTGAGTCGCGGGGGTCCGACCAGCCCCAGCATTTT. Translating gives CAISESRGSDQPQHF.

This chain connects TRBV14 to TRBJ2-7; TRBD1 matches at 9 bases. With V trimmed by 2 bases and J by 3 bases, 11 bases remained unmatched. Germline CDR1 is SGHDN and CDR2 is FVKESK. The CDR3 covers 17 residues. This chain's CDR3 is CASSQNPGQGTFYEQYF. CDR3 in DNA: TGTGCCAGCAGCCAAAACCCCGGACAGGGGACCTTCTACGAGCAGTACTTC.

The V call is TRBV27, the J call TRBJ1-3; the D is unclear. Trimming removed 4 bases at V and 0 bases at J, with 10 bases between. The CDR3 is 15 residues long. The V gene's germline CDR1 is MNHEY and CDR2 SMNVEV (reference sequence). The DNA of the CDR3 is TGTGCCAGCAGTTCTGACTCCGCCTCTGGAAACACCATATATTTT. Translating it yields CASSSDSASGNTIYF.

This chain links TRBV9 with TRBJ2-3; D not certain. Germline V gene sequence: CDR1 SGDLS, CDR2 YYNGEE. Trimming took off 3 bases at V and 2 bases at J, with 13 bases between the two ends. The CDR3 consists of 15 residues. The CDR3 sequence: CASSGAPHYTDTQYF. Written as DNA, the CDR3 is TGTGCCAGCAGCGGGGCGCCGCACTACACAGATACGCAGTATTTT.

This chain uses TRBV7-3 with TRBJ2-3, with D perhaps TRBD1 (6 bases). The V gene lost 5 bases and the J gene lost 1 base, with 13 bases spanning the gap. The CDR3 sequence is 15 residues long. CDR1 SGHTA and CDR2 FQGTGA come from the germline V gene. The CDR3 DNA sequence: TGTGCCAGCAGCCCACGTCCAGGGGGCACAGATACGCAGTATTTT. It codes for CASSPRPGGTDTQYF.

This chain links TRBV4-1 with TRBJ1-1; possibly TRBD1 for D (5 bases). The germline V and J ends were trimmed by 2 bases and 2 bases, with 6 bases remaining between them. CDR3 length equals 13 residues. Per the germline V gene, CDR1 is MGHRA and CDR2 is YSYEKL. CDR3 region: CASSQRDNTEAFF. Here the CDR3 DNA reads TGCGCCAGCAGCCAAAGGGACAACACTGAAGCTTTCTTT.

The rearrangement joins TRBV10-1 to TRBJ2-7; 13 bases fit TRBD2. Germline lookup yields CDR1 WNHNN and CDR2 SYGVQD (reference sequence). The CDR3 loop spans 14 amino acids. V lost 6 bases to trimming and J lost 3 bases; unmatched junction nucleotides: 2. CDR3 region: CASSRLAGGYEQYF. The CDR3 DNA follows: TGCGCCAGCAGCCGACTAGCGGGGGGCTACGAGCAGTACTTC.